The following is a TCR beta chain sequence with its context. The data were produced by immunoSEQ multiplex PCR, yet TCRdb's version contains in-frame clones alone and is incomplete. The sample includes about 100,000 clones, nearly 95% of them seen just once. The CDR3 is made up of 11 amino acids. Between the trimmed V and J ends, which lost 6 bases and 0 bases, there was a span of 2 bases. Germline values: CDR1 MNHNS, CDR2 SASEGT. The entry originates in a study of siplizumab effects on memory and regulatory T cells. The chain combines TRBV6-1 with TRBJ1-2; D remains ambiguous. The receptor was derived from a human donor in good health. The specimen sequenced was non-Treg CD4+ T cells sorted from blood. The CDR3 DNA reads as TGTGCCAGCAGAACTAACTATGGCTACACCTTC. Amino acids: CASRTNYGYTF.